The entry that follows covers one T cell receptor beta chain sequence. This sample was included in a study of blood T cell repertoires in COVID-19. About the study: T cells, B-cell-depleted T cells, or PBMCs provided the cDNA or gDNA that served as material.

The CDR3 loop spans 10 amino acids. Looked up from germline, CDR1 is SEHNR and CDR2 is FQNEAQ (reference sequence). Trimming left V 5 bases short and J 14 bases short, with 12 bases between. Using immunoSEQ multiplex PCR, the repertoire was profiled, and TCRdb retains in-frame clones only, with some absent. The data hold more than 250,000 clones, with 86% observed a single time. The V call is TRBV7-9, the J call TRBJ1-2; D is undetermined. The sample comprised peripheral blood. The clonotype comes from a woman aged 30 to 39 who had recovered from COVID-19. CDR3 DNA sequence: TGTGCCAGCAGCGGACTCTTTTGGACCTTC. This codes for CASSGLFWTF.